This T cell receptor (beta chain) was documented in a study of blood T cell repertoires in COVID-19. For the study at large: The analysed material was cDNA or gDNA that came from T cells, B-cell-depleted T cells, or PBMCs.

The germline V gene has CDR1 MDHEN and CDR2 SYDVKM. V was shortened by 5 bases and J by 6 bases, with 16 bases between the two germline ends. The CDR3 has 14 amino acids. Using immunoSEQ multiplex PCR, the repertoire was profiled, and TCRdb retains in-frame clones only, with some absent. Of 410,000 or so clones in the sample, around nine tenths were seen once. The V gene is TRBV28, the J gene TRBJ1-1; TRBD1 might be the D (6 bases). The source is a middle-aged woman with COVID-19, enrolled during active disease. Material for sequencing was peripheral blood. The CDR3 region has the DNA TGTGCCAGCAGTATAGGGGGATCAAGGGCTGAAGCTTTCTTT. Protein sequence: CASSIGGSRAEAFF. Using reference TRBV28 and TRBJ1-1 for the parts outside the CDR3, the full variable domain is DVKVTQSSRYLVKRTGEKVFLECVQDMDHENMFWYRQDPGLGLRLIYFSYDVKMKEKGDIPEGYSVSREKKERFSLILESASTNQTSMYLCASSIGGSRAEAFFGQGTRLTVV.